This T cell receptor beta chain comes out of a study of T cell changes during pregnancy in multiple sclerosis. Between the trimmed V and J ends, which lost 7 bases and 3 bases, there was a span of 5 bases. The CDR3 is made up of 10 amino acids. Germline-derived CDR1 and CDR2 are SGDLS and YYNGEE. Sequenced by immunoSEQ multiplex PCR; TCRdb stores in-frame clones only, minus some. The sample holds over 70,000 clones, 80% to 95% seen once. The chain carries TRBV9 and TRBJ2-7; D gene ambiguous. This specimen consisted of peripheral blood, obtained in the first trimester of pregnancy. The clonotype originates from a female donor with multiple sclerosis, enrolled in a pregnancy study. The CDR3 spells CASGDYEQYF. CDR3 coding DNA: TGTGCCAGCGGAGACTACGAGCAGTACTTC.